One T cell receptor beta chain is described in this entry. Authors' data handling: Nucleated cell number was recorded as an estimate derived from reference gene primer amplification. The table came from immunoSEQ multiplex PCR; TCRdb's copy has only in-frame clones and leaves some out. From that table come the V and J calls and clone size; the DNA was used to work out D and trimming. The table includes around 250,000 clones, under 85% detected once. The data were taken from a study of blood T cell repertoires in COVID-19. Overall study context: Acute-phase and convalescent COVID-19 samples originated in the United States, Italy and Spain. T cells, B-cell-depleted T cells, or PBMCs provided the cDNA or gDNA that served as material.

Germline CDR1 is SGHDN and CDR2 is FVKESK. V lost 1 base and J lost 1; bases outside the gene matches: 1. CDR3 length: 15 residues. The V call is TRBV14, the J call TRBJ2-3; 8 nucleotides align to TRBD2. The receptor was isolated from a man aged 25-45 years who had recovered from COVID-19. The sequenced sample was peripheral blood. Here the CDR3 reads CASSQGAGGTDTQYF. In DNA form, the CDR3 reads TGTGCCAGCAGCCAAGGAGCGGGGGGCACAGATACGCAGTATTTT.